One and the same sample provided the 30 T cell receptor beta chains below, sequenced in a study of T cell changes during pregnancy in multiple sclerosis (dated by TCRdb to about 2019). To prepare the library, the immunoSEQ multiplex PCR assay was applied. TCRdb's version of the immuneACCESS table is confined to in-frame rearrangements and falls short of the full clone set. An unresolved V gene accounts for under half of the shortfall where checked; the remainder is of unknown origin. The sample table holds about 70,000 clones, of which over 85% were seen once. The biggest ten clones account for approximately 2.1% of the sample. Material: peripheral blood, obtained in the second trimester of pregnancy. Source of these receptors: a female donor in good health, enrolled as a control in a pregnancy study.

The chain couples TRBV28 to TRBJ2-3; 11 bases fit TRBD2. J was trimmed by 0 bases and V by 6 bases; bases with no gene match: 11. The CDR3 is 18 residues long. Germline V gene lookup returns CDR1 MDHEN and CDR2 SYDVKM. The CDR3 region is CASRGTSGIRTSTDTQYF. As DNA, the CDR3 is TGTGCCAGCAGGGGGACTAGCGGAATACGGACTAGCACAGATACGCAGTATTTT.

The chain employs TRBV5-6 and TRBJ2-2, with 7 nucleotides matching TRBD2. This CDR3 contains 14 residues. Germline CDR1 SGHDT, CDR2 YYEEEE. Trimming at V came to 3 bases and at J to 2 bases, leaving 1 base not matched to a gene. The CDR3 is CASSSGLNTGELFF. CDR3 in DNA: TGTGCCAGCAGCTCGGGACTAAACACCGGGGAGCTGTTTTTT.

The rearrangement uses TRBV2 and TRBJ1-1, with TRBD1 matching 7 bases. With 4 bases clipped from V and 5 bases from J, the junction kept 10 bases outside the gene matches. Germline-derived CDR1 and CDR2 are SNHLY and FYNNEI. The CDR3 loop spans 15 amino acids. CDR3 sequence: CASSADRQGRTEAFF. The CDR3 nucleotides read TGTGCCAGCAGTGCAGATCGACAGGGCCGGACTGAAGCTTTCTTT.

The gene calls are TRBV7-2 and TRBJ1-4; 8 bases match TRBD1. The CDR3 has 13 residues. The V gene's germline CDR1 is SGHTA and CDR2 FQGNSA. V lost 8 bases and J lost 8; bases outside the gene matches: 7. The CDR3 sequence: CASAGQAGEKLFF. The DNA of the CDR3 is TGTGCCAGCGCGGGACAGGCTGGAGAAAAACTGTTTTTT.

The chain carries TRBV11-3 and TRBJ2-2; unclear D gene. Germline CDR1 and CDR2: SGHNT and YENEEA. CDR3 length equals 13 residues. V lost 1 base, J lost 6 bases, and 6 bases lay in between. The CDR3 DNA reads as TGTGCCAGCAGCTTAGGGGCCTCCGGGGAGCTGTTTTTT. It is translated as CASSLGASGELFF.

The CDR3, as DNA: TGTGCCACGACAGGAAACTATGGCTACACCTTC. Translating gives CATTGNYGYTF. The chain combines TRBV28 with TRBJ1-2, with D maybe TRBD1 (6 bases). Trimming removed 10 bases from V and 2 bases from J, with 8 bases in between. Germline V CDR1 and CDR2: MDHEN, SYDVKM. The CDR3 length is 11 residues.

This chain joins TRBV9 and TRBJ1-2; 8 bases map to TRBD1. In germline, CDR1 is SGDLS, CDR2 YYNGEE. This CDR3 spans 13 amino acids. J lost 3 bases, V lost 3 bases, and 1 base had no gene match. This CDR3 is CASSDRGDYGYTF. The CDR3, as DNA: TGTGCCAGCAGCGACAGGGGGGACTATGGCTACACCTTC. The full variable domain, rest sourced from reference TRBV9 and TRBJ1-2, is DSGVTQTPKHLITATGQRVTLRCSPRSGDLSVYWYQQSLDQGLQFLIQYYNGEERAKGNILERFSAQQFPDLHSELNLSSLELGDSALYFCASSDRGDYGYTFGSGTRLTVV.

The CDR3 is CASSPDTGDPNTGELFF. In nucleotides, the CDR3 is TGTGCCAGCAGCCCAGACACGGGGGACCCGAACACCGGGGAGCTGTTTTTT. This sequence joins TRBV7-9 and TRBJ2-2, with D maybe TRBD2 (6 bases). Trimming cost V 5 bases and J 0 bases, with 16 bases left between them. The CDR3 spans 17 residues. Germline-derived CDR1 and CDR2 are SEHNR and FQNEAQ (reference sequence).

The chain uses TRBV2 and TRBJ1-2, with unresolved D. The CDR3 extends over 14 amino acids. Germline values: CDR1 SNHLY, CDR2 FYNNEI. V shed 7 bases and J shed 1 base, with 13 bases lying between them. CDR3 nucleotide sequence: TGTGCCAGCACCCAGGCCAGGATTAACTATGGCTACACCTTC. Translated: CASTQARINYGYTF.

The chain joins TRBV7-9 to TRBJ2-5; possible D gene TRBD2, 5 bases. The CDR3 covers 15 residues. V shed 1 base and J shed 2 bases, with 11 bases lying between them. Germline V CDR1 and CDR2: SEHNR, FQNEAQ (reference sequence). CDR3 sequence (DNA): TGTGCCAGCAGCTTAGATAGGAGGAGACAAGAGACCCAGTACTTC. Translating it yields CASSLDRRRQETQYF.

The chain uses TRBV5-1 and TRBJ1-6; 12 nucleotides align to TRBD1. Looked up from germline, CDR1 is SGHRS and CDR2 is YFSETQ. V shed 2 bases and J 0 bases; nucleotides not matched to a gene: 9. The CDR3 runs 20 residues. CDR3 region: CASSFSIGTGGASYNSPLHF. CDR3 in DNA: TGCGCCAGCAGCTTCAGTATCGGGACAGGGGGCGCCTCCTATAATTCACCCCTCCACTTT.

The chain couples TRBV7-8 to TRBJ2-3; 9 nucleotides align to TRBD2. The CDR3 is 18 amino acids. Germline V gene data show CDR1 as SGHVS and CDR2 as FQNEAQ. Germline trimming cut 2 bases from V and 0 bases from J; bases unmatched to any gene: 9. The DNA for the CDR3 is TGTGCCAGCAGCTTACCCATAAGACTAGCGGCTAGCACAGATACGCAGTATTTT. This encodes CASSLPIRLAASTDTQYF.

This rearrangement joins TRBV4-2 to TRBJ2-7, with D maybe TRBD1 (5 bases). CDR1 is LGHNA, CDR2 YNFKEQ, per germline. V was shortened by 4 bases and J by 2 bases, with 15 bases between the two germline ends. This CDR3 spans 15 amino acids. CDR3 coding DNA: TGTGCCAGCAGCCCCTCTGGCAAGACAGCCTACGAGCAGTACTTC. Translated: CASSPSGKTAYEQYF.

CDR3 region: CASSSRDTGPGNTIYF. The CDR3 region has the DNA TGCGCCAGCAGCTCTCGGGACACCGGACCTGGAAACACCATATATTTT. The V call is TRBV5-1, the J call TRBJ1-3, with D maybe TRBD1 (6 bases). The CDR3 consists of 16 residues. V lost 3 bases and J lost 2, with 15 bases in between. Germline assignment: CDR1 SGHRS and CDR2 YFSETQ.

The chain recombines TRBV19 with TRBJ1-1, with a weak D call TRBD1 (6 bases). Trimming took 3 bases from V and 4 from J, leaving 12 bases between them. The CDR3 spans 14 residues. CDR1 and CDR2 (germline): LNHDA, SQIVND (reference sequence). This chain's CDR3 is CASSIIRGATEAFF. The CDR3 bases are TGTGCCAGTAGTATTATCAGGGGAGCCACTGAAGCTTTCTTT.

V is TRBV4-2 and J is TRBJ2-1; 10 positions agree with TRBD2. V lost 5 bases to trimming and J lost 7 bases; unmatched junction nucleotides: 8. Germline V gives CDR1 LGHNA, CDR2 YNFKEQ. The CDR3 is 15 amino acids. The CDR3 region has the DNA TGTGCCAGCAGCAGCCAAGAGGGACTAGCGAATGAGCAGTTCTTC. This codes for CASSSQEGLANEQFF.

CDR3 loop: CASKGGAGHTGELFF. The CDR3 coding sequence is TGTGCCAGCAAAGGTGGAGCGGGTCACACCGGGGAGCTGTTTTTT. The V call is TRBV6-5, the J call TRBJ2-2; maybe TRBD2 (6 bases). This CDR3 is built from 15 residues. Germline V gives CDR1 MNHEY, CDR2 SVGAGI. The V end lost 7 bases, the J end lost 3 bases, and 15 bases lay between the germline ends.

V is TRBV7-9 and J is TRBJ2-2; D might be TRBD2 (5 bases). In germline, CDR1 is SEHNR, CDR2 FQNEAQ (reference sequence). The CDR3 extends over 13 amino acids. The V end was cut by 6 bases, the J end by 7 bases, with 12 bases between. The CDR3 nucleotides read TGTGCCAGCAGTTTCGGGGATAGCGGGGAGCTGTTTTTT. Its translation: CASSFGDSGELFF.

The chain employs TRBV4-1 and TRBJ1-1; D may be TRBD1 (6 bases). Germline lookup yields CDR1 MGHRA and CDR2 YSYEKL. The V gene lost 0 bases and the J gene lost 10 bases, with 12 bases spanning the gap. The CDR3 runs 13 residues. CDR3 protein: CASSQEGRGIAFF. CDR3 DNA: TGCGCCAGCAGCCAAGAGGGAAGGGGGATAGCTTTCTTT.

The CDR3 DNA reads TGTGCCAGCCTGCCGGGGGGGGACAATGAGCAGTTCTTC. Protein: CASLPGGDNEQFF. The chain recombines TRBV18 with TRBJ2-1; 8 bases map to TRBD2. Per germline, CDR1 KGHSH and CDR2 LQKENI. Germline trimming cut 8 bases from V and 5 bases from J; bases unmatched to any gene: 5. The CDR3 runs to 13 residues.

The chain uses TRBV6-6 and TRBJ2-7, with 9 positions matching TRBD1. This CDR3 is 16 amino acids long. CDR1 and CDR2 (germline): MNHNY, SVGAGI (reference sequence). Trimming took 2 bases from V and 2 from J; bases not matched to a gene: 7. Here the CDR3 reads CASSYNFGQGTYEQYF. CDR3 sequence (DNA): TGTGCCAGCAGTTACAACTTCGGACAGGGGACCTACGAGCAGTACTTC.

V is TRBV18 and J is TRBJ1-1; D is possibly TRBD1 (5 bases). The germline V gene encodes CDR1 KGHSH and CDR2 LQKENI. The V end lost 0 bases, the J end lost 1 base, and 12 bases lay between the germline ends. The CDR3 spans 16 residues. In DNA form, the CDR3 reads TGTGCCAGCTCACCACCTATCGGGACTCCGAACACTGAAGCTTTCTTT. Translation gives CASSPPIGTPNTEAFF.

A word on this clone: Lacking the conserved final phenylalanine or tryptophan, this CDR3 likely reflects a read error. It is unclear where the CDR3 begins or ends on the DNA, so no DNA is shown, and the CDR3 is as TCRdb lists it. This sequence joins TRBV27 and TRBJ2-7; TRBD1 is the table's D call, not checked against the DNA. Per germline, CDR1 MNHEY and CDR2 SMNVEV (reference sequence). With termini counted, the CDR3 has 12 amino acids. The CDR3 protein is CARYTGTGDATG.

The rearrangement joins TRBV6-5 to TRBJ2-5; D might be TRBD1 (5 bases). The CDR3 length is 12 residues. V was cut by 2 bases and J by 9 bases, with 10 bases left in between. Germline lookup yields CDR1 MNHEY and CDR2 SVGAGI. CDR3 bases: TGTGCCAGCAGTTACGGAGACAGAGCCCAGTACTTC. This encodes CASSYGDRAQYF.

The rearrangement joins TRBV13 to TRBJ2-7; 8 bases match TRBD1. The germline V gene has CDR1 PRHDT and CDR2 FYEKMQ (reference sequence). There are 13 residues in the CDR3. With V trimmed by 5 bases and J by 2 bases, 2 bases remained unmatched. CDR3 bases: TGTGCCAGCAGCGGGACAGGCGCCTACGAGCAGTACTTC. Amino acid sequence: CASSGTGAYEQYF.

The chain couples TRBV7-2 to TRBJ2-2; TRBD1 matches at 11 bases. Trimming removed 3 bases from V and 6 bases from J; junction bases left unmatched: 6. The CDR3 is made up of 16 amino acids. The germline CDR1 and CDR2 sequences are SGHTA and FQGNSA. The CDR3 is CASSLWGTGGSGELFF. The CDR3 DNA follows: TGTGCCAGCAGCTTGTGGGGGACAGGGGGGTCCGGGGAGCTGTTTTTT.

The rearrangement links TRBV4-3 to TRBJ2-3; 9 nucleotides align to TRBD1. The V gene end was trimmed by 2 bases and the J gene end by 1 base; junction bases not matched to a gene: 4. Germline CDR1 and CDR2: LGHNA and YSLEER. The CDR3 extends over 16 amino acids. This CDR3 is CASSQYRGRGTDTQYF. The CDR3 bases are TGCGCCAGCAGCCAATACAGGGGGCGAGGCACAGATACGCAGTATTTT.

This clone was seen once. The CDR3 spells CASSLPGAGVGEQYF. CDR3 bases: TGTGCCAGCAGCTTACCGGGGGCGGGGGTAGGTGAGCAGTACTTC. The chain links TRBV7-2 to TRBJ2-7; D might be TRBD2 (7 bases). The germline gives CDR1 SGHTA, CDR2 FQGNSA. V dropped 2 bases and J dropped 7 bases, with 18 bases sitting between them. The CDR3 has 15 amino acids.

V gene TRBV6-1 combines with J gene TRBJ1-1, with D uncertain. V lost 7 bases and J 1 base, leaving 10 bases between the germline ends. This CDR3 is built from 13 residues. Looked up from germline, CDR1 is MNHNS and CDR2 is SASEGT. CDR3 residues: CASNLQENTEAFF. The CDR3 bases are TGTGCCAGCAATTTGCAGGAGAACACTGAAGCTTTCTTT.

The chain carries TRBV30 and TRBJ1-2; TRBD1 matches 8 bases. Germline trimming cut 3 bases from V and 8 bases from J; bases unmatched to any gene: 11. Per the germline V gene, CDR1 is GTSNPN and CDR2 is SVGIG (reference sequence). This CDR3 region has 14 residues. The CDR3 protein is CAWRNRDRTAGYTF. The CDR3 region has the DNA TGTGCCTGGAGGAACCGGGACAGGACGGCGGGCTACACCTTC. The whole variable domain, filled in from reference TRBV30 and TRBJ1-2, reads SQTIHQWPATLVQPVGSPLSLECTVEGTSNPNLYWYRQAAGRGLQLLFYSVGIGQISSEVPQNLSASRPQDRQFILSSKKLLLSDSGFYLCAWRNRDRTAGYTFGSGTRLTVV.